These T cell receptor beta chains were read from a single sample in a study of blood T cells in healthy people across ages. TCRdb re-analysed the 5' RACE reads in MiXCR, keeping a single row per CDR3 protein. The sample contains 1.5 million to 2 million distinct CDR3 sequences, under 30% of which appear only once. Sequenced: blood. The source is a woman aged 25 to 39 in good health. Each CDR3 is given with its conserved first and last residue. The D gene is left open where the match is weak. The size entry is marked missing in some rows and otherwise reads once, few, many or a size class.

>TRBJ2-5|many|.|TRBV10-3
CAISDEGLQETQYF
TGTGCCATCAGTGACGAGGGGCTACAAGAGACCCAGTACTTC
>TRBJ2-3|.|.|TRBV29-1
CSAPGANSSTDTQYF
TGCAGCGCCCCCGGGGCTAATTCTAGCACAGATACGCAGTATTTT
>TRBJ2-7|many|.|TRBV5-1
CASSLGDSSYEQYF
TGTGCCAGCAGCTTAGGGGACTCTTCCTACGAGCAGTACTTC
>TRBJ2-3|.|TRBD2|TRBV6-1
CASLRREGQSTDTQYF
TGTGCCTCCCTCAGGCGGGAGGGCCAGAGCACAGATACGCAGTATTTT
>TRBJ2-1|.|.|TRBV12-3/TRBV12-4
CASSVLPLQFF
TGTGCCAGCAGTGTTCTCCCCCTGCAGTTCTTC
>TRBJ2-5|.|.|TRBV18
CASSPPNIREQYF
TGTGCCAGCTCACCACCGAACATCAGAGAGCAGTACTTC
>TRBJ1-4|few|.|TRBV3-1
CASSQQGINEKLFF
TGTGCCAGCAGCCAACAGGGGATTAATGAAAAACTGTTTTTT
>TRBJ2-5|.|TRBD1|TRBV9
CASSPTGQSKETQYF
TGTGCCAGCAGCCCCACGGGACAGTCCAAAGAGACCCAGTACTTC
>TRBJ2-1|.|TRBD1|TRBV10-3
CAIREGQGANNEQFF
TGTGCCATCAGGGAAGGACAGGGGGCTAACAATGAGCAGTTCTTC
>TRBJ2-3|few|TRBD2|TRBV7-9
CASSPSGGFADTQYF
TGTGCCAGCAGCCCTAGCGGCGGGTTCGCAGATACGCAGTATTTT
>TRBJ2-7|few|.|TRBV12-3/TRBV12-4
CASRSGIFSYEQYF
TGTGCCAGCAGGTCCGGGATTTTCTCCTACGAGCAGTACTTC
>TRBJ2-7|few|.|TRBV5-5
CASTGFYYEQYF
TGTGCCAGTACAGGGTTTTACTACGAGCAGTACTTC
>TRBJ1-2|once|.|TRBV20-1
CSARDRFYGYTF
TGCAGTGCTAGAGACCGATTCTATGGCTACACCTTC
>TRBJ1-5|.|.|TRBV9
CASSVGGYNQPQHF
TGTGCCAGCAGCGTAGGCGGGTACAATCAGCCCCAGCATTTT
>TRBJ2-4|.|.|TRBV15
CATSRDPNPLRGEQYF
TGTGCCACCAGCAGAGATCCCAACCCCTTGCGGGGAGAGCAGTACTTC
>TRBJ2-1|few|.|TRBV12-3/TRBV12-4
CASTRWAAGEQFF
TGTGCCAGCACCAGGTGGGCCGCTGGTGAGCAGTTCTTC
>TRBJ1-1|few|.|TRBV12-3/TRBV12-4
CASSSGPSMAYTEAFF
TGTGCCAGCAGTTCGGGGCCCTCGATGGCCTACACTGAAGCTTTCTTT
>TRBJ2-4|many|.|TRBV28
CASSLGQVAAPKNIQYF
TGTGCCAGCAGTTTAGGGCAGGTAGCTGCGCCCAAAAACATTCAGTACTTC
>TRBJ1-2|many|.|TRBV20-1
CSARGGYGYTF
TGCAGTGCTAGAGGGGGATATGGCTACACCTTC
>TRBJ1-2|.|.|TRBV25-1
CASSEYTGTVSGYTF
TGTGCCAGCAGTGAATATACTGGAACGGTCAGTGGCTACACCTTC
>TRBJ2-3|.|.|TRBV5-6
CANSFRVEGTDTQYF
TGTGCCAACAGCTTCCGGGTAGAGGGCACAGATACGCAGTATTTT
>TRBJ1-1|.|.|TRBV5-1
CASSLGAPNTEAFF
TGCGCCAGCAGCTTAGGGGCTCCGAACACTGAAGCTTTCTTT
>TRBJ1-2|.|TRBD1|TRBV10-3
CAISKRPGQAYGYTF
TGTGCCATCAGCAAAAGACCGGGACAGGCATATGGCTACACCTTC
>TRBJ2-7|many|.|TRBV20-1
CSASRLVSEQYF
TGCAGTGCTAGTCGGCTAGTAAGCGAGCAGTACTTC
>TRBJ1-5|.|.|TRBV19
CASGVFNQPQHF
TGTGCAAGTGGGGTATTTAATCAGCCCCAGCATTTT
>TRBJ2-3|many|.|TRBV10-3
CAISESSGDTQYF
TGTGCCATCAGTGAGTCCTCCGGAGATACGCAGTATTTT
>TRBJ1-5|many|.|TRBV4-3
CASSQDVGRNQPQHF
TGCGCCAGCAGCCAAGATGTGGGGCGGAATCAGCCCCAGCATTTT
>TRBJ1-2|few|.|TRBV12-3/TRBV12-4
CASSLGNDYGYTF
TGTGCCAGCAGTTTAGGGAACGACTATGGCTACACCTTC
>TRBJ1-2|many|.|TRBV7-2
CASSAGRGGSYGYTF
TGTGCCAGCAGCGCGGGACGTGGTGGGAGCTATGGCTACACCTTC
>TRBJ1-1|many|.|TRBV5-1
CASSLTVNTEAFF
TGCGCCAGCAGCTTGACGGTGAACACTGAAGCTTTCTTT
>TRBJ1-1|few|TRBD1|TRBV29-1
CSVERGQQAFF
TGCAGCGTTGAAAGGGGGCAGCAAGCTTTCTTT
>TRBJ2-1|many|TRBD2|TRBV5-1
CASSRLSGSSYNEQFF
TGCGCCAGCAGCCGTCTAAGCGGGAGCTCCTACAATGAGCAGTTCTTC
>TRBJ2-1|.|TRBD2|TRBV5-1
CASSLSGLAGGGNEQFF
TGCGCCAGCAGCTTGTCGGGACTAGCGGGAGGTGGCAATGAGCAGTTCTTC
>TRBJ2-1|many|.|TRBV7-2
CASSFSRGVSEQFF
TGTGCCAGCAGCTTTTCAAGGGGGGTCAGCGAGCAGTTCTTC
>TRBJ2-5|few|TRBD2|TRBV14
CASSQAYGGTYGQYF
TGTGCCAGCAGCCAAGCCTACGGGGGGACCTACGGGCAGTACTTC
>TRBJ2-7|.|TRBD2|TRBV2
CASSAGSGRAVYEQYF
TGTGCCAGCAGTGCTGGTAGCGGGAGGGCCGTTTACGAGCAGTACTTC
>TRBJ2-5|few|.|TRBV20-1
CSANFFGQEPQETQYF
.
>TRBJ1-6|few|TRBD1|TRBV9
CASSVATGAPSTLHF
TGTGCCAGCAGCGTAGCAACAGGGGCCCCCAGTACCCTCCACTTT
>TRBJ1-1|.|TRBD1|TRBV5-1
CASSSSTGEDTEAFF
TGCGCCAGCAGCTCCTCGACAGGGGAGGACACTGAAGCTTTCTTT
>TRBJ2-3|.|.|TRBV2
CASSGNTRTDTQYF
TGTGCCAGCAGCGGGAACACGCGCACAGATACGCAGTATTTT
>TRBJ2-3|.|TRBD1|TRBV6-5
CASRATTGGRTDTQYF
TGTGCCAGCAGGGCCACGACAGGGGGTCGCACAGATACGCAGTATTTT
>TRBJ2-7|.|.|TRBV9
CASSTTGGAYNEQYF
TGTGCCAGCAGCACAACAGGGGGGGCCTACAATGAGCAGTACTTC
>TRBJ2-7|few|.|TRBV13
CASSSTWGSQGNEQYF
TGTGCCAGCAGCTCCACATGGGGTTCACAGGGCAACGAGCAGTACTTC
>TRBJ1-2|.|.|TRBV29-1
CSVAGRVPYGYTF
TGCAGCGTTGCCGGCAGGGTTCCCTATGGCTACACCTTC
>TRBJ2-7|many|.|TRBV20-1
CSAVGTYYEQYF
TGCAGTGCTGTAGGGACTTACTACGAGCAGTACTTC
>TRBJ2-2|.|.|TRBV5-1
CASSSQGRPNTGELFF
TGCGCCAGCAGCTCTCAGGGGCGACCGAACACCGGGGAGCTGTTTTTT
>TRBJ1-1|.|.|TRBV7-9
CASSDPRVGSTEAFF
TGTGCCAGCAGCGACCCCCGGGTTGGCTCTACTGAAGCTTTCTTT
>TRBJ2-1|few|.|TRBV20-1
CSARVPSTGTDEQFF
TGCAGTGCTAGAGTCCCTTCGACGGGGACGGATGAGCAGTTCTTC